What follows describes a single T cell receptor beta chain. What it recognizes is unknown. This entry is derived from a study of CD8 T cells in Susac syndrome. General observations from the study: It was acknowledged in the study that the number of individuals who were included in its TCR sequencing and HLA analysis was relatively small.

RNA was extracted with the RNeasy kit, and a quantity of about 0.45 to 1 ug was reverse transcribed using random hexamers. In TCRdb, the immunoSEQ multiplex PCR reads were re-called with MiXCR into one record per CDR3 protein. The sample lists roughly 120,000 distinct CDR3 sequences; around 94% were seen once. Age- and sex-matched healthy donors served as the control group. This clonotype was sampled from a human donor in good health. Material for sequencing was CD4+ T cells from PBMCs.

The CDR3 spells CASTPGTGDTGELFF. CDR3 nucleotide sequence: TGTGCCAGCACCCCCGGGACAGGGGACACCGGGGAGCTGTTTTTT. The chain carries TRBV12-3 or TRBV12-4 and TRBJ2-2; 10 bases are a match to TRBD1. This CDR3 region has 15 residues. J was trimmed by 3 bases and V by 7 bases; bases with no gene match: 5.